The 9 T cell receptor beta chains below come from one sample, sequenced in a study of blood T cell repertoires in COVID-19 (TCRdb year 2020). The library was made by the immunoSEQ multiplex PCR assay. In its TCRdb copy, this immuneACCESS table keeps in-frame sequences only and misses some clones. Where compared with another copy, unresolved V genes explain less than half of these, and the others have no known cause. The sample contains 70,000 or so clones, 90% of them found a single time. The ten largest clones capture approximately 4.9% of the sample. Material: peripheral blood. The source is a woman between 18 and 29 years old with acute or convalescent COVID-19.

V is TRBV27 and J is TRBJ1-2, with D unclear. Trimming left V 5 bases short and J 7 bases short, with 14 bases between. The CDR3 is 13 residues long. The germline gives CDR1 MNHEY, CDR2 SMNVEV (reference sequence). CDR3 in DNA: TGTGCCAGCAGTCCTCGAGCGATCTCTGGCTACACCTTC. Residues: CASSPRAISGYTF.

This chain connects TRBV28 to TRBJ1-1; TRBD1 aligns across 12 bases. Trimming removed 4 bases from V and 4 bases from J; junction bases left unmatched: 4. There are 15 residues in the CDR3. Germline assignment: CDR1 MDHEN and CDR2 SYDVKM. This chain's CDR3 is CASSSGDRGPTEAFF. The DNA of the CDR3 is TGTGCCAGCAGTTCTGGGGACAGGGGGCCCACTGAAGCTTTCTTT.

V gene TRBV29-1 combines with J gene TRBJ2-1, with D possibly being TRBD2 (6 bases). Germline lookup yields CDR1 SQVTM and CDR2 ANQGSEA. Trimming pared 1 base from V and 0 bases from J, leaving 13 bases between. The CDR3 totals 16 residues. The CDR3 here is CSVEGTGESSYNEQFF. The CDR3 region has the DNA TGCAGCGTTGAAGGTACGGGGGAGAGCTCCTACAATGAGCAGTTCTTC.

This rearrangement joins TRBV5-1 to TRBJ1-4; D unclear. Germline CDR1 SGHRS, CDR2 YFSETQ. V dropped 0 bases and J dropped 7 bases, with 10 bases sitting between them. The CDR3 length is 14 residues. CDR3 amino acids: CASSLDWGGEKLFF. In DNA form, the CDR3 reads TGCGCCAGCAGCTTGGATTGGGGAGGTGAAAAACTGTTTTTT. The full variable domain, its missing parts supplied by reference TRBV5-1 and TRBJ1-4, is KAGVTQTPRYLIKTRGQQVTLSCSPISGHRSVSWYQQTPGQGLQFLFEYFSETQRNKGNFPGRFSGRQFSNSRSEMNVSTLELGDSALYLCASSLDWGGEKLFFGSGTQLSVL.

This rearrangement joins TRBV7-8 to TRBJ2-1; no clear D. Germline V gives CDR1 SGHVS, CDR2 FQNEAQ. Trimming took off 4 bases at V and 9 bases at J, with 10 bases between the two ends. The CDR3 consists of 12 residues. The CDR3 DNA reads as TGTGCCAGCAGCTCGACAATCCCTGAGCAGTTCTTC. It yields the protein CASSSTIPEQFF.

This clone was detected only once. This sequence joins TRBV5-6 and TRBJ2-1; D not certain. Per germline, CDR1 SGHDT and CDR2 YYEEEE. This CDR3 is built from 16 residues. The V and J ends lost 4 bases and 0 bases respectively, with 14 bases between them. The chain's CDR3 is CASSPRTWASYNEQFF. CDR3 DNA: TGTGCCAGCAGCCCAAGAACTTGGGCCTCCTACAATGAGCAGTTCTTC.

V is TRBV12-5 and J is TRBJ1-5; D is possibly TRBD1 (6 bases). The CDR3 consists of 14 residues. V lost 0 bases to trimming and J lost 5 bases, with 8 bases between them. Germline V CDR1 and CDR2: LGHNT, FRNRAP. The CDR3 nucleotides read TGTGCTAGTGGTTTGGTATCAGGGGATCAGCCCCAGCATTTT. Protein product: CASGLVSGDQPQHF.

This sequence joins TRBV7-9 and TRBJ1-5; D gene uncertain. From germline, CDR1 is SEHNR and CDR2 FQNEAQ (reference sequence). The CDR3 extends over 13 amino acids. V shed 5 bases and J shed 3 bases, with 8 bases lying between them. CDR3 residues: CASSGPDNQPQHF. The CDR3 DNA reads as TGTGCCAGCAGCGGGCCAGACAATCAGCCCCAGCATTTT. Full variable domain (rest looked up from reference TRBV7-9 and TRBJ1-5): DTGVSQNPRHKITKRGQNVTFRCDPISEHNRLYWYRQTLGQGPEFLTYFQNEAQLEKSRLLSDRFSAERPKGSFSTLEIQRTEQGDSAMYLCASSGPDNQPQHFGDGTRLSIL.

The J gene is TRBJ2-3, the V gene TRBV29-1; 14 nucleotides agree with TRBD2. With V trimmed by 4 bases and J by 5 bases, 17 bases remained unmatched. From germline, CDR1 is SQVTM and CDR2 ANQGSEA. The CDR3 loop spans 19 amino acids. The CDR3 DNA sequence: TGCAGCGTTGTTTGGTTAGGGACTAGCGGGGGATATGTATTAGATACGCAGTATTTT. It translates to CSVVWLGTSGGYVLDTQYF.